This TCR beta chain was observed in a study of blood T cell repertoires in COVID-19. Looking at the study overall: Samples taken during acute and convalescent COVID-19 were collected in the United States, Italy and Spain. T cells, B-cell-depleted T cells, or PBMCs provided the cDNA or gDNA that served as material.

Seattle-derived patients entered the study during active infection and were followed longitudinally. In the source study's methods: Estimation of nucleated cell counts was performed using reference gene primer amplification. Using immunoSEQ multiplex PCR, the repertoire was profiled, and TCRdb retains in-frame clones only, with some absent. V and J calls plus clone size are reproduced from that table; the DNA served to infer D and trimming. The table shows approximately 290,000 clones, with over 75% occurring only once. The receptor comes from a human donor with COVID-19, enrolled during active disease. The donor label of this sample is uncertain. What was sequenced was peripheral blood.

This chain's CDR3 is CASSLVEGSNQPQHF. Here the CDR3 DNA reads TGTGCCAGCAGCTTAGTTGAGGGTAGCAATCAGCCCCAGCATTTT. V and J are TRBV7-8 and TRBJ1-5; the D is unclear. CDR1 and CDR2 from the germline V gene are SGHVS and FQNEAQ. Between the trimmed V and J ends, which lost 1 base and 0 bases, there was a span of 7 bases. This CDR3 has 15 residues.